This section outlines one T cell receptor beta chain sequence together with its context. These data come from a study of T-cell reconstitution after alpha-beta-depleted transplantation in children. Unique molecular identifiers were incorporated into the prepared TCRbeta library. TCRdb re-called the PCR reads with MiXCR, one entry per CDR3 protein. The table lists approximately 400,000 distinct CDR3 sequences, roughly 11% of them singletons. Germline-derived CDR1 and CDR2 are SQVTM and ANQGSEA. This CDR3 region has 14 residues. Trimming left V 1 base short and J 4 bases short, with 13 bases between. The chain couples TRBV29-1 to TRBJ1-2; possible D gene TRBD1, 5 bases. The clonotype was recovered from a human donor who donated a stem cell graft to a child with acute myeloid leukemia. The sequencing here drew on PBMCs from the stem cell graft donor, taken from the stem cell graft. The DNA for the CDR3 is TGCAGCGTTGAAGTCTATACAGGCAGCTATGGCTACACCTTC. As protein: CSVEVYTGSYGYTF.